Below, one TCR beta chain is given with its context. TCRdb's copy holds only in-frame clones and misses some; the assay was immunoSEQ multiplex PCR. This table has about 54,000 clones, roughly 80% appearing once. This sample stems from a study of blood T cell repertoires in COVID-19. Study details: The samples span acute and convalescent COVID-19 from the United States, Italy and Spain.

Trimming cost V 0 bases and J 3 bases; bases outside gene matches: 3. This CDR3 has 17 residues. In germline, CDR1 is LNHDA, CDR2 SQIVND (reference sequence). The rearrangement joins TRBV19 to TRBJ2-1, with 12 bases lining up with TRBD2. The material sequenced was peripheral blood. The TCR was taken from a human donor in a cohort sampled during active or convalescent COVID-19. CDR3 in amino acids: CASSIDSSGGVYNEQFF. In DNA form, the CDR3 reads TGTGCCAGTAGTATAGACTCTAGCGGGGGGGTCTACAATGAGCAGTTCTTC.